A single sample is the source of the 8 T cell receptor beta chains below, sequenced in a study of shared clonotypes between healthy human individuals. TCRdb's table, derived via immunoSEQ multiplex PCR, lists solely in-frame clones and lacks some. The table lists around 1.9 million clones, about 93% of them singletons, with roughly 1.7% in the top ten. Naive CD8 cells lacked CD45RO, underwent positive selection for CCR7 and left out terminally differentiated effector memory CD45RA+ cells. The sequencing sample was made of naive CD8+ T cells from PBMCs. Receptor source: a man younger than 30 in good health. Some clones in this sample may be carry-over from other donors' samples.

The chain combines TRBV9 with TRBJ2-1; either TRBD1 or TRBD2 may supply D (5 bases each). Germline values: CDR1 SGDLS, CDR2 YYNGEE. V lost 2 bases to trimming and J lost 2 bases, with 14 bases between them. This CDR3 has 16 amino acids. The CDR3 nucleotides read TGTGCCAGCAGCGTGTGGGGGAGTCATGCCTACAATGAGCAGTTCTTC. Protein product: CASSVWGSHAYNEQFF.

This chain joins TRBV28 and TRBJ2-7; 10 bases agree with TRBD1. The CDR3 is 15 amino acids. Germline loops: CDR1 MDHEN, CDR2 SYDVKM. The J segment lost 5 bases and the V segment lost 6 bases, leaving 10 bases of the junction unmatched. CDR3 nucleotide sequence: TGTGCCAGCAGCTCGGGACAGGGGAAATCAAACGAGCAGTACTTC. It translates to CASSSGQGKSNEQYF.

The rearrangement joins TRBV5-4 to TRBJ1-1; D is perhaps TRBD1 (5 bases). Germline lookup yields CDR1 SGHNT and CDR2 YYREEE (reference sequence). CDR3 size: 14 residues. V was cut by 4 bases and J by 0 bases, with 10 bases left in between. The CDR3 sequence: CASSPAGLNTEAFF. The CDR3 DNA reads TGTGCCAGCAGCCCAGCAGGGTTGAACACTGAAGCTTTCTTT.

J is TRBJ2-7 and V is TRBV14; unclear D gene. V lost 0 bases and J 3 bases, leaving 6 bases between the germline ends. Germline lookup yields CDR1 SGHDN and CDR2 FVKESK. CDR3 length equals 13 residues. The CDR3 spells CASSQDPSYEQYF. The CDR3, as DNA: TGTGCCAGCAGCCAAGATCCCAGCTACGAGCAGTACTTC.

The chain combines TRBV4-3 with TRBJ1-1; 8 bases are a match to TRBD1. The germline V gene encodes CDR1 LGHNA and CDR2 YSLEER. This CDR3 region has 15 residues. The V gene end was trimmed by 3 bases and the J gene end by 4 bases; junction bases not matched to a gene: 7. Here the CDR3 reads CASSHGQGMGTEAFF. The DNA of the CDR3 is TGCGCCAGCAGCCACGGACAGGGAATGGGCACTGAAGCTTTCTTT.

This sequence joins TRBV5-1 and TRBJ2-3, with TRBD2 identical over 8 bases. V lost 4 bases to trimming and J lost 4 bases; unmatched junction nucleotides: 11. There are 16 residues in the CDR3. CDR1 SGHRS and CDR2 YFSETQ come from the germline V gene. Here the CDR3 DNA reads TGCGCCAGCAGCAGCCTCACTAGCGGACGGGCAGATACGCAGTATTTT. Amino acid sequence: CASSSLTSGRADTQYF.

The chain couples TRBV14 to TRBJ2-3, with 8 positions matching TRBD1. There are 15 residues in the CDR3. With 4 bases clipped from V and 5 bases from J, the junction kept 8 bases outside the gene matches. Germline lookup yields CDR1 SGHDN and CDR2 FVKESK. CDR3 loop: CASSRRQGPIDTQYF. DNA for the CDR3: TGTGCCAGCAGCCGACGACAGGGGCCCATAGATACGCAGTATTTT.

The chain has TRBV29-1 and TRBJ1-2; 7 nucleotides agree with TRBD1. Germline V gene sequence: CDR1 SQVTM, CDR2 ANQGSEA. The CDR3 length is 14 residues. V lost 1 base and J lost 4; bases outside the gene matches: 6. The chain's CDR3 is CSVEAGGQSYGYTF. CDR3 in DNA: TGCAGCGTTGAAGCAGGGGGGCAGAGCTATGGCTACACCTTC.